Following are 13 T cell receptor beta chains from one sample sequenced in a study of preoperative IRX-2 immunotherapy in early breast cancer (dated by TCRdb to the late 2010s). The sample's treatment or condition label, in plain terms: preoperative locoregional IRX-2 cytokine immunotherapy. The library relied on the immunoSEQ multiplex PCR assay. Sourced from immuneACCESS, this table was stored by TCRdb with only in-frame sequences that have V and J called. A share of the clones is absent; for the studies checked, an unresolved V gene accounts for under half, and the remainder has no known explanation. The sample table shows approximately 98,000 clones, and 86% are seen once. Over 2% of the sample is taken by the ten largest. Sequenced material: tumor tissue, taken after IRX-2 immunotherapy. These receptors were obtained from a human donor with breast cancer.

The chain couples TRBV28 to TRBJ2-7; D remains unclear. The germline V gene has CDR1 MDHEN and CDR2 SYDVKM. The CDR3 runs 16 residues. Deletions cut 4 bases from V and 4 bases from J, with 20 bases between. The CDR3 reads CASSSPGEVDPYEQYF. In DNA, the CDR3 is TGTGCCAGCAGTTCGCCCGGCGAAGTGGATCCGTACGAGCAGTACTTC.

The chain is built from TRBV9 and TRBJ1-4, with D uncertain. Trimming left V 4 bases short and J 0 bases short, with 10 bases between. Germline V gene lookup returns CDR1 SGDLS and CDR2 YYNGEE. This CDR3 is built from 15 residues. CDR3 nucleotide sequence: TGTGCCAGCAGCAAAGTGGGAGCAACTAATGAAAAACTGTTTTTT. The encoded protein is CASSKVGATNEKLFF.

The chain joins TRBV7-1 to TRBJ1-4; 7 positions match TRBD1. TRBV7-1 belongs to the ORF category, with a function that is uncertain. V lost 6 bases and J lost 5; bases outside the gene matches: 9. The CDR3 length is 15 residues. In DNA form, the CDR3 reads TGTGCCAGCAGTGAGATGACAGGGAAAAATGAAAAACTGTTTTTT. It specifies CASSEMTGKNEKLFF.

Notes on this clone: The germline gene is not matched at one end of the junction; a read error may be the cause. The chain is built from TRBV15 and TRBJ2-1; 10 nucleotides align to TRBD2. The CDR3 totals 14 residues. CDR1 is LNHNV, CDR2 YYDKDF, per germline (reference sequence). The CDR3 protein is CASSLAGGRHEQFF. The CDR3 bases are TGTGCCAGCAGCTTAGCGGGGGGACGCCATGAGCAGTTCTTC.

V usage is TRBV7-6 and J usage is TRBJ2-2, with D possibly matching TRBD1 (5 bases). Looked up from germline, CDR1 is SGHVS and CDR2 is FNYEAQ. Deletions cut 3 bases from V and 0 bases from J, with 8 bases between. This CDR3 has 15 residues. CDR3 amino acids: CASSLSTANTGELFF. The CDR3 nucleotides are TGTGCCAGCAGCTTGTCGACAGCGAACACCGGGGAGCTGTTTTTT.

The chain uses TRBV18 and TRBJ1-1; a possible D gene is TRBD1 (5 bases). The V and J ends lost 5 bases and 6 bases respectively, with 13 bases between them. Germline loops: CDR1 KGHSH, CDR2 LQKENI. There are 13 residues in the CDR3. The CDR3 DNA reads TGTGCCAGCTCATCCTCGGGAGGGGCTGAAGCTTTCTTT. It translates to CASSSSGGAEAFF.

The gene calls are TRBV5-1 and TRBJ2-3; 7 bases fit TRBD2. In germline, CDR1 is SGHRS, CDR2 YFSETQ. CDR3 length: 17 residues. The V gene end was trimmed by 2 bases and the J gene end by 2 bases; junction bases not matched to a gene: 11. As DNA, the CDR3 is TGCGCCAGCAGCTTTCGGACGGGAGGCATAACCACAGATACGCAGTATTTT. It yields the protein CASSFRTGGITTDTQYF. Complete variable domain (other parts from reference TRBV5-1 and TRBJ2-3): KAGVTQTPRYLIKTRGQQVTLSCSPISGHRSVSWYQQTPGQGLQFLFEYFSETQRNKGNFPGRFSGRQFSNSRSEMNVSTLELGDSALYLCASSFRTGGITTDTQYFGPGTRLTVL.

The rearrangement uses TRBV7-7 and TRBJ2-5; D tentatively fits TRBD1 or TRBD2 (5 bases each). The CDR3 is made up of 16 amino acids. Deletions cut 2 bases from V and 5 bases from J, with 18 bases between. Germline V gene sequence: CDR1 SSHAT, CDR2 FNYEAQ (reference sequence). The CDR3 DNA follows: TGTGCCAGCAGCTTACAACCGGGGCGGGCTGGGGAGACCCAGTACTTC. It translates to CASSLQPGRAGETQYF.

The V and J genes are TRBV6-8 and TRBJ1-6; TRBD1 aligns across 7 bases. Germline V gene lookup returns CDR1 MNHGY and CDR2 SAAAGT. V dropped 10 bases and J dropped 0; count of bases not matched to a gene: 3. This CDR3 is 14 amino acids long. CDR3 residues: CAIRQGSYNSPLHF. DNA of the CDR3: TGTGCCATAAGACAGGGCTCCTATAATTCACCCCTCCACTTT.

This sequence joins TRBV6-9 and TRBJ2-2; TRBD1 aligns across 8 bases. The CDR3 length is 13 residues. With V trimmed by 6 bases and J by 7 bases, 4 bases remained unmatched. Germline CDR1 and CDR2: MNHGY and SVAAGI. The CDR3 DNA is TGTGCCAGCAGAGGGACAGGAAACGGGGAGCTGTTTTTT. Amino acids: CASRGTGNGELFF.

The chain combines TRBV12-5 with TRBJ2-7; 8 nucleotides match TRBD1. The CDR3 spans 15 residues. Germline V gene lookup returns CDR1 LGHNT and CDR2 FRNRAP. Germline trimming cut 2 bases from V and 5 bases from J; bases unmatched to any gene: 8. This chain's CDR3 is CASGLPRTGTDEQYF. The CDR3 DNA sequence: TGTGCTAGTGGTTTGCCCAGGACAGGGACAGACGAGCAGTACTTC.

The chain couples TRBV6-8 to TRBJ1-3; 8 bases are a match to TRBD1. The CDR3 is 16 residues long. Germline-derived CDR1 and CDR2 are MNHGY and SAAAGT. J was trimmed by 0 bases and V by 5 bases; bases with no gene match: 6. The CDR3 bases are TGTGCCAGCAGTACCCGGGACAGGTCCTCTGGAAACACCATATATTTT. Residues: CASSTRDRSSGNTIYF.

The chain couples TRBV1 to TRBJ1-1. TRBV1 is termed a pseudogene. The CDR3 extends over 13 amino acids. The CDR3 is CASSQVRNTEAFF. CDR3 nucleotides: TGCGCCAGCAGCCAAGTGAGGAACACTGAAGCTTTCTTT.